This TCR beta chain was recorded in a study of beta chain features in type 1 diabetes. Study observations and caveats: Type 1 diabetes patients had fewer VDJ junction insertions and more deletions.

Expressed TCRB transcripts got sequenced, as all isolated RNA was reverse transcribed. Naive, central memory and regulatory T cell samples averaged about 3.6 million immunoSEQ reads each. Sequenced by immunoSEQ multiplex PCR; TCRdb stores in-frame clones only, minus some. The top ten clones hold just under 0.035% of a sample with roughly 230,000 clones, 9% to 10% of them seen once. Germline V gene data show CDR1 as MNHEY and CDR2 as SVGAGI. This CDR3 spans 16 amino acids. The V and J ends lost 0 bases and 4 bases, in that order; junction bases with no gene match: 6. This clone was counted between two and nine times. The target antigen is unknown.

The rearrangement uses TRBV6-5 and TRBJ2-5; 9 nucleotides agree with TRBD1. The sample consisted of naive CD4+ T cells from blood. The TCR originated in a woman younger than 30 in good health. This chain's CDR3 is CASSYSTGTGLETQYF. The CDR3, as DNA: TGTGCCAGCAGTTACTCCACCGGGACAGGGCTAGAGACCCAGTACTTC.